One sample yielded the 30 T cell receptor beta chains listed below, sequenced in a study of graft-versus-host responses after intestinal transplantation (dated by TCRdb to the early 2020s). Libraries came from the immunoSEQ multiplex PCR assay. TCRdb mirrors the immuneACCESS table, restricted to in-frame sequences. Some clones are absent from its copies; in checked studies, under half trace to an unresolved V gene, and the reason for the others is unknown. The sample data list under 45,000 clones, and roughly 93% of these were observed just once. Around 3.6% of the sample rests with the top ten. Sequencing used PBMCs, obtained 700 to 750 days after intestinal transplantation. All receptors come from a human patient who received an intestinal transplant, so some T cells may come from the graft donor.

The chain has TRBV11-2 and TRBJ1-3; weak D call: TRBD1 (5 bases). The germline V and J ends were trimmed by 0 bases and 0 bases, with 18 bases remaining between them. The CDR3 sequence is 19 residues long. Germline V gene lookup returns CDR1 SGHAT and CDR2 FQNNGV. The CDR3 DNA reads TGTGCCAGCAGCTTAGATGGGGGTCCCAGGCCGTTCTCTGGAAACACCATATATTTT. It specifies CASSLDGGPRPFSGNTIYF.

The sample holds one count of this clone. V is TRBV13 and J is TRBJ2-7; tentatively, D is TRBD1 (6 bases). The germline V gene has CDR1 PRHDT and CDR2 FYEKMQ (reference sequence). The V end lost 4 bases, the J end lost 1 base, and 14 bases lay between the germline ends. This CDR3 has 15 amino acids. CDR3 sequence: CASSSRQQGSYEQYF. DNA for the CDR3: TGTGCCAGCAGCTCAAGACAACAGGGTTCCTACGAGCAGTACTTC.

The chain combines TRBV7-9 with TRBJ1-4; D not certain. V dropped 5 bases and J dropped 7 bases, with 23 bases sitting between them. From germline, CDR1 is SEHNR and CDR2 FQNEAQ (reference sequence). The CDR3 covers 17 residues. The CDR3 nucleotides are TGTGCCAGCAGCGCCTCAGTTTCTTCGGGAGTCGGTGAAAAACTGTTTTTT. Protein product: CASSASVSSGVGEKLFF. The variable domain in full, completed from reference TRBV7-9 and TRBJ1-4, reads DTGVSQNPRHKITKRGQNVTFRCDPISEHNRLYWYRQTLGQGPEFLTYFQNEAQLEKSRLLSDRFSAERPKGSFSTLEIQRTEQGDSAMYLCASSASVSSGVGEKLFFGSGTQLSVL.

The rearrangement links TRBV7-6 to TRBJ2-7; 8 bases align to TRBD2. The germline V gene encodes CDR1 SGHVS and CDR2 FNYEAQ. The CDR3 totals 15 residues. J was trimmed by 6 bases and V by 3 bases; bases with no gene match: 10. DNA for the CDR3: TGTGCCAGCAGCTTTCACGGTAGCGGGGTGGGCGAGCAGTACTTC. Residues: CASSFHGSGVGEQYF.

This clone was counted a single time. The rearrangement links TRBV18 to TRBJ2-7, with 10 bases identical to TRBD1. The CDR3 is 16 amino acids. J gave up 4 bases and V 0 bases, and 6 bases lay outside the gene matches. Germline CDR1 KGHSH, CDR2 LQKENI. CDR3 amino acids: CASSPPLPGQGYEQYF. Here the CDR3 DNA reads TGTGCCAGCTCACCACCGCTCCCGGGACAGGGGTACGAGCAGTACTTC. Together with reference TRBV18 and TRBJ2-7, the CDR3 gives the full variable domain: NAGVMQNPRHLVRRRGQEARLRCSPMKGHSHVYWYRQLPEEGLKFMVYLQKENIIDESGMPKERFSAEFPKEGPSILRIQQVVRGDSAAYFCASSPPLPGQGYEQYFGPGTRLTVT.

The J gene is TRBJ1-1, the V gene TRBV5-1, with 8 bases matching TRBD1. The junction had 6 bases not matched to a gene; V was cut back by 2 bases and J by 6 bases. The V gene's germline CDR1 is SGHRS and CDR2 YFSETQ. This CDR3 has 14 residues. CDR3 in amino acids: CASSLDRGRSEAFF. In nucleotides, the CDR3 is TGCGCCAGCAGCTTAGACAGGGGTCGATCTGAAGCTTTCTTT.

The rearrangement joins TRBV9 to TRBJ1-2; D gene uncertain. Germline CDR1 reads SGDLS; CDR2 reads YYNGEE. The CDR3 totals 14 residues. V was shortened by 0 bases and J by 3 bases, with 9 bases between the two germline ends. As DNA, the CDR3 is TGTGCCAGCAGCGTAGTCCCTATCGACTATGGCTACACCTTC. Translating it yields CASSVVPIDYGYTF.

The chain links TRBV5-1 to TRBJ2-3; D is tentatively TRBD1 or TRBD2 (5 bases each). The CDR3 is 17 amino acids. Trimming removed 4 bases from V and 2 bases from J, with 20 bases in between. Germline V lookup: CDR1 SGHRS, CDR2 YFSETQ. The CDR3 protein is CASSASRERRHTDTQYF. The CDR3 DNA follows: TGCGCCAGCAGCGCCTCCAGGGAGAGGCGGCACACAGATACGCAGTATTTT.

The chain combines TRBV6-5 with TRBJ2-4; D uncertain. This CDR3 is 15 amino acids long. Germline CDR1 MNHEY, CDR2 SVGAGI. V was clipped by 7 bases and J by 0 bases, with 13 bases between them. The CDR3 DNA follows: TGTGCCAGCACCCCCGGAGAGAAAGCCAAAAACATTCAGTACTTC. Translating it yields CASTPGEKAKNIQYF.

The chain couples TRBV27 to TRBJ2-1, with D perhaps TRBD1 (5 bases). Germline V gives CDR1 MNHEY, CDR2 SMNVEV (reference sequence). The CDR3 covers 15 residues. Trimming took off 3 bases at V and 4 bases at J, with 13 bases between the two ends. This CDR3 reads CASSFPPGQYNEQFF. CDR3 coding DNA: TGTGCCAGCAGTTTCCCCCCAGGGCAATACAATGAGCAGTTCTTC.

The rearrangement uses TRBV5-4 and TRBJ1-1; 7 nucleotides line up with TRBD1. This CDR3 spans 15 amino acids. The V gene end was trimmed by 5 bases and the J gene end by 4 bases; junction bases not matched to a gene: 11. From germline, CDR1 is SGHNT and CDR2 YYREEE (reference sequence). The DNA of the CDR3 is TGTGCCAGCAGTTCTGGACAGGTCCCCGTCACTGAAGCTTTCTTT. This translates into CASSSGQVPVTEAFF.

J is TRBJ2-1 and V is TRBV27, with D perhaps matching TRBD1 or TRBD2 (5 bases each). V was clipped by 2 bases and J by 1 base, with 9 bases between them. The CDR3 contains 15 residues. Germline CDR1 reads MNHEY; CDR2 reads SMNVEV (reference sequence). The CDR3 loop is CASSLGGSSYNEQFF. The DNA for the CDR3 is TGTGCCAGCAGTTTAGGGGGAAGTTCCTACAATGAGCAGTTCTTC.

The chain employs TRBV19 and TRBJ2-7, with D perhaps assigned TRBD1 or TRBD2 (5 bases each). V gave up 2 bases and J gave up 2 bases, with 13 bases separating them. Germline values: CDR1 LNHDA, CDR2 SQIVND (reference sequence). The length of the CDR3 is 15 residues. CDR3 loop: CASSIIGTETYEQYF. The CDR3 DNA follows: TGTGCCAGTAGTATAATCGGGACGGAGACCTACGAGCAGTACTTC.

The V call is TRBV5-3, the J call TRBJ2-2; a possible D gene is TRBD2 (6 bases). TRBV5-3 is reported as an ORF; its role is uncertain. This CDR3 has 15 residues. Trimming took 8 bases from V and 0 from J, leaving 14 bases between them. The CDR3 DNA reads TGTGCCAGTCAACGGACTACCTCGAACACCGGGGAGCTGTTTTTT. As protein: CASQRTTSNTGELFF.

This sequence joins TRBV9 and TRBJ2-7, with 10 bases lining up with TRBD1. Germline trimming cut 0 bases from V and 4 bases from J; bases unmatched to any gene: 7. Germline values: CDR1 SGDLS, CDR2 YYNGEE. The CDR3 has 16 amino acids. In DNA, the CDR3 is TGTGCCAGCAGCGTAGGAAAGACAGGGGGCGTTTACGAGCAGTACTTC. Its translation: CASSVGKTGGVYEQYF.

The CDR3 bases are TGTGCCAGCAGTGAGGGCATAGTAGGTGGGGAGACCCAGTACTTC. This gives the protein CASSEGIVGGETQYF. The chain is built from TRBV6-1 and TRBJ2-5, with unresolved D. Germline V gene data show CDR1 as MNHNS and CDR2 as SASEGT. The V gene lost 3 bases and the J gene lost 5 bases, with 16 bases spanning the gap. The CDR3 is made up of 15 amino acids.

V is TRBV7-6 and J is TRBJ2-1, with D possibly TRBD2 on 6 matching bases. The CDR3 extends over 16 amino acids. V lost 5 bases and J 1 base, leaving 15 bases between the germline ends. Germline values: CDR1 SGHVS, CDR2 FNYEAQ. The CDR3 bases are TGTGCCAGCAGCGCCATAGCGGCTACTTCCTACAATGAGCAGTTCTTC. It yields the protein CASSAIAATSYNEQFF.

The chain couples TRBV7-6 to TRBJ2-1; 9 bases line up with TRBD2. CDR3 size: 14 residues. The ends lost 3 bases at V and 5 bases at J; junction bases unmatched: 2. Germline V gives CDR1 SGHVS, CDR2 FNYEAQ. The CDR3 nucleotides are TGTGCCAGCAGCTTGGCGGGGGGGGACAATGAGCAGTTCTTC. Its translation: CASSLAGGDNEQFF.

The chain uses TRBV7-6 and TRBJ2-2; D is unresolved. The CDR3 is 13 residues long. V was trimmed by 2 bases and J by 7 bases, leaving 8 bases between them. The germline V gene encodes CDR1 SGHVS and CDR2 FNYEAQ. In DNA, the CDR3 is TGTGCCAGCAGCTTATCGGAGCTCGGGGAGCTGTTTTTT. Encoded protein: CASSLSELGELFF.

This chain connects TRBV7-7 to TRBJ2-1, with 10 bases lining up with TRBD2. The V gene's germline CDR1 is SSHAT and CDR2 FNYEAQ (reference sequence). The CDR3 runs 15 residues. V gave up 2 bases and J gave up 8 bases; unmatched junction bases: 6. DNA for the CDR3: TGTGCCAGCAGCTTATATAGCGGGGGGACGGATGAGCAGTTCTTC. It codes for CASSLYSGGTDEQFF.

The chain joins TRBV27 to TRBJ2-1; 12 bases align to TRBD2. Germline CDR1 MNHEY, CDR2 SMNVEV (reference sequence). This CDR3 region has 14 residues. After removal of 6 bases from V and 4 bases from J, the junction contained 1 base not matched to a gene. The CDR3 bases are TGTGCCAGCAGCGGACTAGCGGGGTACAATGAGCAGTTCTTC. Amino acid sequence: CASSGLAGYNEQFF.

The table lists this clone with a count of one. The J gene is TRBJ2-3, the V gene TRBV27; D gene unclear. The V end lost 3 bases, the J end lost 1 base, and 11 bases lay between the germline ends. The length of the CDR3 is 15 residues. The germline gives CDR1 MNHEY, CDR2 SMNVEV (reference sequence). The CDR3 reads CASSFSLDGTDTQYF. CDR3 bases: TGTGCCAGCAGTTTTTCCCTAGACGGCACAGATACGCAGTATTTT.

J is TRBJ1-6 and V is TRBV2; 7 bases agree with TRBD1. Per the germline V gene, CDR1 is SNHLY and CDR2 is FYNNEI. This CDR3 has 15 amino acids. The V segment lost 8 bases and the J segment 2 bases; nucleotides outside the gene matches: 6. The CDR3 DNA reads TGTGCCAGCCAATTGACAGGGACCTATAATTCACCCCTCCACTTT. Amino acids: CASQLTGTYNSPLHF.

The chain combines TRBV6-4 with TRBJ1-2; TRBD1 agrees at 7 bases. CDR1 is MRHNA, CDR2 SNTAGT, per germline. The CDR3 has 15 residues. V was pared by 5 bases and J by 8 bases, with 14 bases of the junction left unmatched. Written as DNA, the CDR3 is TGTGCCAGCAGTTACTGGGGACCAACAGGGGAGGGCTACACCTTC. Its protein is CASSYWGPTGEGYTF.

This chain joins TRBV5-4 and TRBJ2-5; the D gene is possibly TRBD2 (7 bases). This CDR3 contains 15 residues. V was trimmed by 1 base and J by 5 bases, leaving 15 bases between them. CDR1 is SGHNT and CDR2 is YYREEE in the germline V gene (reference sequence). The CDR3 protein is CASSLLGGGRETQYF. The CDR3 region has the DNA TGTGCCAGCAGCTTGTTGGGGGGGGGCCGGGAGACCCAGTACTTC.

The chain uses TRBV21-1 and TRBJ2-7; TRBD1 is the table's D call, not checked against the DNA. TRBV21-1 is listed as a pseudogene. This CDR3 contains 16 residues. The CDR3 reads CASSTRGDRDPYEQYF. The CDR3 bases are TGTGCCAGCAGCACAAGGGGGGACAGGGATCCCTACGAGCAGTACTTC.

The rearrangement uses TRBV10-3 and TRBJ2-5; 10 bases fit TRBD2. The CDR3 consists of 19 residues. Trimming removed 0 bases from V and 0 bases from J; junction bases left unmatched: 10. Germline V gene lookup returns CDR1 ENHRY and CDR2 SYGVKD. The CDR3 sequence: CAISESKAGGPLYQETQYF. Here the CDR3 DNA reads TGTGCCATCAGTGAGTCGAAAGCGGGGGGGCCACTGTACCAAGAGACCCAGTACTTC.

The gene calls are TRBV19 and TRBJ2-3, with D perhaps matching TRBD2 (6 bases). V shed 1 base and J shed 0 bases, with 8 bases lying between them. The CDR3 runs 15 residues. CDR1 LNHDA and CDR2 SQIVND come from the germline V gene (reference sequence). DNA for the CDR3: TGTGCCAGTAGTATAGGGGGGGTAAGCACAGATACGCAGTATTTT. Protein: CASSIGGVSTDTQYF.

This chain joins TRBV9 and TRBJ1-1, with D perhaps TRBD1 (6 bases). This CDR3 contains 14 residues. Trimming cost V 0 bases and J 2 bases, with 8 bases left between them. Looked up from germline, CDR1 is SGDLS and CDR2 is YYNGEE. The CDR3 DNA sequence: TGTGCCAGCAGCGTAGAGGACAGCAACACTGAAGCTTTCTTT. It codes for CASSVEDSNTEAFF.

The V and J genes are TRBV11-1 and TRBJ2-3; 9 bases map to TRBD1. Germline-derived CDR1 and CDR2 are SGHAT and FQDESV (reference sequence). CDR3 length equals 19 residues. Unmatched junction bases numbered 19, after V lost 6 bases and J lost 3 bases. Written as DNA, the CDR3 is TGTGCCAGCAGTCTCAGGGCGGTGGCGGACAGGGGCGGTACAGATACGCAGTATTTT. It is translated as CASSLRAVADRGGTDTQYF. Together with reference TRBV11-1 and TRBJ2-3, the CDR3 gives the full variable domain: EAEVAQSPRYKITEKSQAVAFWCDPISGHATLYWYRQILGQGPELLVQFQDESVVDDSQLPKDRFSAERLKGVDSTLKIQPAELGDSAMYLCASSLRAVADRGGTDTQYFGPGTRLTVL.